A single sample gave rise to the 13 T cell receptor beta chains below, sequenced in a study of blood T cell repertoires in COVID-19. Assay: immunoSEQ multiplex PCR; the TCRdb copy retains only in-frame clones and omits some. The sample yields about 140,000 clones, roughly 89% seen once. The sequenced sample consisted of peripheral blood. These receptor sequences come from a woman between 40 and 55 years old with acute or convalescent COVID-19.

This chain uses TRBV13 with TRBJ2-5; 9 nucleotides agree with TRBD2. CDR3 size: 15 residues. Trimming cost V 5 bases and J 4 bases; bases outside gene matches: 8. Germline CDR1 and CDR2: PRHDT and FYEKMQ (reference sequence). This CDR3 is CASSPSSRGGETQYF. In DNA, the CDR3 is TGTGCCAGCAGCCCATCCTCGCGGGGGGGAGAGACCCAGTACTTC.

The chain joins TRBV7-6 to TRBJ1-1; D call uncertain. The CDR3 has 12 residues. Trimming pared 5 bases from V and 4 bases from J, leaving 8 bases between. Germline assignment: CDR1 SGHVS and CDR2 FNYEAQ. The CDR3 protein is CASSGGTTEAFF. The CDR3 DNA follows: TGTGCCAGCAGCGGAGGAACCACTGAAGCTTTCTTT.

V is TRBV7-2 and J is TRBJ2-5; tentative D call: TRBD2 (6 bases). The CDR3 runs to 16 residues. CDR1 is SGHTA, CDR2 FQGNSA, per germline. V was pared by 1 base and J by 5 bases, with 17 bases between. This CDR3 reads CASSLGLGLAGETQYF. The CDR3 nucleotides read TGTGCCAGCAGCTTAGGATTGGGACTTGCCGGGGAGACCCAGTACTTC.

The chain carries TRBV9 and TRBJ1-5; TRBD1 matches 7 bases. V shed 0 bases, J shed 5 bases, and the junction held 2 bases outside the gene matches. The V gene's germline CDR1 is SGDLS and CDR2 YYNGEE. The CDR3 runs to 14 residues. CDR3: CASSVGQGDQPQHF. Here the CDR3 DNA reads TGTGCCAGCAGCGTAGGACAGGGAGATCAGCCCCAGCATTTT.

The chain couples TRBV3-1 (or the pseudogene TRBV3-2) to TRBJ2-2, with TRBD1 identical over 8 bases. The CDR3 covers 14 residues. CDR1 is LGHDT and CDR2 is YNNKEL in the germline V gene (reference sequence). J gave up 6 bases and V 2 bases, and 2 bases lay outside the gene matches. CDR3: CASSQQGAAGELFF. The DNA for the CDR3 is TGTGCCAGCAGCCAACAGGGGGCGGCCGGGGAGCTGTTTTTT.

The J gene is TRBJ1-5, the V gene TRBV4-3; D is perhaps TRBD1 (6 bases). Germline V gives CDR1 LGHNA, CDR2 YSLEER. This CDR3 region has 16 residues. With 4 bases removed from V and 3 bases from J, the gap between germline ends came to 16 bases. The CDR3 here is CASSLQGSHFNQPQHF. CDR3 in DNA: TGCGCCAGCAGCCTCCAGGGGTCCCATTTCAATCAGCCCCAGCATTTT.

A remark on this clone: Other DNA sequences in this specimen translate into the identical CDR3. The chain carries TRBV27 and TRBJ1-1, with 7 bases that match TRBD1. Germline V gene data show CDR1 as MNHEY and CDR2 as SMNVEV (reference sequence). J gave up 2 bases and V 4 bases, and 1 base lay outside the gene matches. This CDR3 is built from 13 residues. The CDR3 nucleotides are TGTGCCAGCAGTTGGACAGGCAACACTGAAGCTTTCTTT. Its protein product is CASSWTGNTEAFF.

This clone appeared once. This chain uses TRBV28 with TRBJ2-4; D may be TRBD2 (6 bases). V lost 2 bases, J lost 0 bases, and 11 bases lay in between. The CDR3 contains 16 residues. Germline CDR1 MDHEN, CDR2 SYDVKM. The CDR3 protein is CASSLAGGAAKNIQYF. The CDR3 coding sequence is TGTGCCAGCAGTTTAGCTGGCGGGGCAGCCAAAAACATTCAGTACTTC. The full variable domain, in which reference TRBV28 and TRBJ2-4 provide the parts outside the CDR3, is DVKVTQSSRYLVKRTGEKVFLECVQDMDHENMFWYRQDPGLGLRLIYFSYDVKMKEKGDIPEGYSVSREKKERFSLILESASTNQTSMYLCASSLAGGAAKNIQYFGAGTRLSVL.

The rearrangement links TRBV7-8 to TRBJ1-5; no reliable D call. The CDR3 has 15 amino acids. Trimming took off 0 bases at V and 6 bases at J, with 12 bases between the two ends. Germline V gene data show CDR1 as SGHVS and CDR2 as FQNEAQ. The CDR3 region has the DNA TGTGCCAGCAGCTTAGCGTTGGGGAGGTCTCAGCCCCAGCATTTT. This sequence encodes CASSLALGRSQPQHF.

The chain employs TRBV5-1 and TRBJ2-6; D is ambiguous. V was pared by 0 bases and J by 0 bases, with 4 bases between. CDR1 is SGHRS, CDR2 YFSETQ, per germline. CDR3 length: 15 amino acids. CDR3 loop: CASSLGHSGANVLTF. The CDR3 DNA follows: TGCGCCAGCAGCTTGGGGCACTCTGGGGCCAACGTCCTGACTTTC.

CDR3 coding DNA: TGTGCCAGCAGCTCAGCGGGCAGCACAGATACGCAGTATTTT. This translates into CASSSAGSTDTQYF. The rearrangement uses TRBV7-2 and TRBJ2-3, with a tentative D call TRBD2 (6 bases). Deletions cut 4 bases from V and 0 bases from J, with 8 bases between. This CDR3 has 14 amino acids. Per the germline V gene, CDR1 is SGHTA and CDR2 is FQGNSA.

This sequence joins TRBV5-8 and TRBJ1-6; TRBD1 agrees at 7 bases. The V gene end was trimmed by 2 bases and the J gene end by 5 bases; junction bases not matched to a gene: 1. This CDR3 contains 14 residues. Germline CDR1 and CDR2: SGHTS and YDEGEE. The CDR3 loop is CASSFRGNNSPLHF. The CDR3 region has the DNA TGTGCCAGCAGCTTCAGGGGGAATAATTCACCCCTCCACTTT. The complete variable domain, with remaining parts taken from reference TRBV5-8 and TRBJ1-6, reads EAGVTQSPTHLIKTRGQQATLRCSPISGHTSVYWYQQALGLGLQFLLWYDEGEERNRGNFPPRFSGRQFPNYSSELNVNALELEDSALYLCASSFRGNNSPLHFGNGTRLTVT.

V is TRBV5-8 and J is TRBJ1-1; D is possibly TRBD1 (5 bases). The CDR3 is 13 amino acids. Trimming stripped 4 bases from V and 10 bases from J, with 17 bases between. Germline V CDR1 and CDR2: SGHTS, YDEGEE. CDR3 coding DNA: TGTGCCAGCAGCATACCCCCGGGGGAGCGAGCTTTCTTT. Its translation: CASSIPPGERAFF.